This entry lists 18 T cell receptor beta chains sequenced from one sample in a study of OX40 agonist ivuxolimab in advanced cancers. Library prep was done by the immunoSEQ multiplex PCR assay. The clones in this table, taken by TCRdb from immuneACCESS, are in-frame only. Not every clone is retained; where verified, under half of the shortfall comes from an unresolved V gene, and the cause of the rest is unknown. Within this sample are 100,000 to 110,000 clones, with 85% to 95% of them counted one time only. Clones ranked in the top ten supply 0.54% of the sample. This specimen consisted of CD4+ or CD8+ T cells sorted from blood, obtained in a trial of the OX40 agonist ivuxolimab. These receptors came from an adult with an advanced solid tumor such as melanoma, head and neck, liver or kidney cancer.

CDR3 amino acids: CASSPRLRSGRADTGELFF. The CDR3 bases are TGTGCCAGCAGCCCCCGCCTCCGGAGCGGGAGGGCCGACACCGGGGAGCTGTTTTTT. The chain couples TRBV7-2 to TRBJ2-2; 10 bases match TRBD2. Germline V gene data show CDR1 as SGHTA and CDR2 as FQGNSA. There are 19 residues in the CDR3. V dropped 5 bases and J dropped 3; count of bases not matched to a gene: 15.

The count of this clone is one. The chain couples TRBV5-6 to TRBJ2-7; D gene uncertain. Germline values: CDR1 SGHDT, CDR2 YYEEEE. V was shortened by 5 bases and J by 3 bases, with 9 bases between the two germline ends. This CDR3 is built from 12 residues. Here the CDR3 reads CASRSNNYEQYF. DNA of the CDR3: TGTGCCAGCAGGTCAAATAACTACGAGCAGTACTTC.

V gene TRBV10-3 combines with J gene TRBJ1-4; tentative D call: TRBD1 (5 bases). V lost 0 bases, J lost 5 bases, and 10 bases lay in between. The CDR3 totals 15 residues. Germline assignment: CDR1 ENHRY and CDR2 SYGVKD. The DNA for the CDR3 is TGTGCCATCAGTGAGTCTGGGGGGGACAATGAAAAACTGTTTTTT. It is translated as CAISESGGDNEKLFF.

This clone was observed once. The genes are TRBV11-2 and TRBJ2-3; D remains ambiguous. With 1 base removed from V and 0 bases from J, the gap between germline ends came to 5 bases. The CDR3 covers 14 residues. Germline V lookup: CDR1 SGHAT, CDR2 FQNNGV. DNA for the CDR3: TGTGCCAGCAGCTTAGGGGGAAGCACAGATACGCAGTATTTT. It is translated as CASSLGGSTDTQYF.

This chain uses TRBV28 with TRBJ2-2; 14 bases agree with TRBD2. With 5 bases clipped from V and 0 bases from J, the junction kept 8 bases outside the gene matches. Germline CDR1 MDHEN, CDR2 SYDVKM. The CDR3 is made up of 19 amino acids. The CDR3 loop is CASSMGLAGVGANTGELFF. The CDR3 DNA reads TGTGCCAGCAGTATGGGACTAGCGGGAGTAGGGGCGAACACCGGGGAGCTGTTTTTT.

The chain combines TRBV19 with TRBJ1-5, with D possibly being TRBD1 (6 bases). Deletions cut 3 bases from V and 6 bases from J, with 12 bases between. The CDR3 has 14 amino acids. Germline loops: CDR1 LNHDA, CDR2 SQIVND (reference sequence). The DNA of the CDR3 is TGTGCCAGTAGTATTAAGGGGGTGGGTCAGCCCCAGCATTTT. It encodes CASSIKGVGQPQHF.

This chain uses TRBV9 with TRBJ2-1; D gene ambiguous. The germline V and J ends were trimmed by 2 bases and 6 bases, with 15 bases remaining between them. The CDR3 is 15 amino acids. The germline V gene encodes CDR1 SGDLS and CDR2 YYNGEE. CDR3 region: CASSVRSGPGNEQFF. The CDR3 DNA reads TGTGCCAGCAGCGTTCGTAGTGGTCCGGGCAATGAGCAGTTCTTC.

This sequence joins TRBV9 and TRBJ2-5; TRBD2 matches 7 bases. Trimming removed 2 bases from V and 5 bases from J; junction bases left unmatched: 12. CDR1 is SGDLS, CDR2 YYNGEE, per germline. The CDR3 is 16 amino acids. CDR3 in DNA: TGTGCCAGCAGCGTGGGCCCTTTTGCGGGAGTGGAGACCCAGTACTTC. Its protein product is CASSVGPFAGVETQYF.

The CDR3 DNA follows: TGTGCCAGCAGCGTAGCAGCCGGGGGCCTGGACGAGCAGTACTTC. It encodes CASSVAAGGLDEQYF. The rearrangement links TRBV9 to TRBJ2-7, with D possibly called TRBD1 or TRBD2 (6 bases each). This CDR3 is 15 amino acids long. V was clipped by 0 bases and J by 5 bases, with 15 bases between them. Germline V gene lookup returns CDR1 SGDLS and CDR2 YYNGEE.

CDR3 bases: TGTGCCAGCAGCCGACCCGGACAGGGGCCGTCCTACGAGCAGTACTTC. This encodes CASSRPGQGPSYEQYF. The chain links TRBV5-4 to TRBJ2-7; the match to TRBD1 covers 9 bases. This CDR3 comprises 16 residues. Trimming at V came to 4 bases and at J to 1 base, leaving 9 bases not matched to a gene. CDR1 and CDR2 (germline): SGHNT, YYREEE (reference sequence). Full variable domain (outside the CDR3, taken from reference TRBV5-4 and TRBJ2-7): ETGVTQSPTHLIKTRGQQVTLRCSSQSGHNTVSWYQQALGQGPQFIFQYYREEENGRGNFPPRFSGLQFPNYSSELNVNALELDDSALYLCASSRPGQGPSYEQYFGPGTRLTVT.

This rearrangement joins TRBV5-1 to TRBJ2-3; TRBD1 matches 10 bases. V shed 4 bases and J 6 bases; nucleotides not matched to a gene: 8. This CDR3 is 15 amino acids long. From germline, CDR1 is SGHRS and CDR2 YFSETQ. DNA of the CDR3: TGCGCCAGCAGCATAAGGACAGGGGGAGAGGATACGCAGTATTTT. This gives the protein CASSIRTGGEDTQYF.

This chain links TRBV27 with TRBJ2-7; D may match TRBD1 or TRBD2 (5 bases each). V lost 6 bases to trimming and J lost 6 bases, with 27 bases between them. CDR3 size: 17 residues. Germline assignment: CDR1 MNHEY and CDR2 SMNVEV (reference sequence). In DNA, the CDR3 is TGTGCCAGCAGCCGGGACGAGTCTCGTGCGAGGATCGGCGAGCAGTACTTC. Translating it yields CASSRDESRARIGEQYF.

J is TRBJ1-5 and V is TRBV28; the D is unclear. Per the germline V gene, CDR1 is MDHEN and CDR2 is SYDVKM. V was clipped by 7 bases and J by 3 bases, with 16 bases between them. CDR3 length equals 15 residues. The CDR3 reads CASTEDDFNNQPQHF. DNA for the CDR3: TGTGCCAGCACCGAGGACGACTTTAACAATCAGCCCCAGCATTTT.

This clone was recorded a few times. The J gene is TRBJ1-1, the V gene TRBV19; D is perhaps TRBD1 (5 bases). V shed 4 bases and J shed 3 bases, with 15 bases lying between them. CDR1 is LNHDA, CDR2 SQIVND, per germline (reference sequence). CDR3 length: 15 residues. This chain's CDR3 is CASSSPRGDDTEAFF. Here the CDR3 DNA reads TGTGCCAGTAGTAGTCCTCGCGGGGACGACACTGAAGCTTTCTTT.

The CDR3 DNA reads as TGCGCCAGCAGCCAAGGAATCGGTGGAATGGATGGCTACACCTTC. This sequence encodes CASSQGIGGMDGYTF. V is TRBV4-1 and J is TRBJ1-2; D is ambiguous. The CDR3 has 15 residues. V gave up 1 base and J gave up 6 bases, with 15 bases separating them. Germline CDR1 reads MGHRA; CDR2 reads YSYEKL.

This clone came up once. The rearrangement uses TRBV28 and TRBJ2-3; 7 positions agree with TRBD2. CDR1 is MDHEN and CDR2 is SYDVKM in the germline V gene. This CDR3 is built from 16 residues. After removal of 3 bases from V and 2 bases from J, the junction contained 8 bases not matched to a gene. The CDR3, as DNA: TGTGCCAGCAGTTTGGGATTAGCGGGCTTCACAGATACGCAGTATTTT. Amino acids: CASSLGLAGFTDTQYF.

V usage is TRBV5-1 and J usage is TRBJ1-3; 8 nucleotides align to TRBD1. Per the germline V gene, CDR1 is SGHRS and CDR2 is YFSETQ. This CDR3 spans 17 amino acids. The J segment lost 0 bases and the V segment lost 2 bases, leaving 7 bases of the junction unmatched. This CDR3 reads CASSLEGQALSGNTIYF. Here the CDR3 DNA reads TGCGCCAGCAGCTTAGAGGGACAGGCGCTCTCTGGAAACACCATATATTTT. The variable domain in full, with the rest retrieved from reference TRBV5-1 and TRBJ1-3, is KAGVTQTPRYLIKTRGQQVTLSCSPISGHRSVSWYQQTPGQGLQFLFEYFSETQRNKGNFPGRFSGRQFSNSRSEMNVSTLELGDSALYLCASSLEGQALSGNTIYFGEGSWLTVV.

The chain has TRBV19 and TRBJ2-3; D not certain. The CDR3 is 15 residues long. V was cut by 3 bases and J by 3 bases, with 13 bases left in between. Germline CDR1 and CDR2: LNHDA and SQIVND (reference sequence). The CDR3 DNA follows: TGTGCCAGTAGTATCCGTTCTAGGCTAACAGATACGCAGTATTTT. Its translation is CASSIRSRLTDTQYF.